Below, 8 T cell receptor beta chains from the same sample are listed, as sequenced in a study of cytomegalovirus exposure and HLA in healthy donors. The PCR ran on 60 Vbeta and 13 Jbeta primers. Here immunoSEQ multiplex PCR was the method, and the copy in TCRdb shows in-frame clones only, minus some. The sample consists of approximately 130,000 clones, approximately 85% of them appearing once. Input material: PBMCs. These receptors originate from a woman aged 25 to 39 in good health and CMV-seropositive.

V is TRBV2 and J is TRBJ1-5; 9 bases are shared with TRBD1. Trimming cost V 8 bases and J 3 bases; bases outside gene matches: 5. CDR3 size: 14 residues. Germline CDR1 and CDR2: SNHLY and FYNNEI. The CDR3 region is CASQGQGDNQPQHF. CDR3 bases: TGTGCCAGCCAGGGACAGGGTGACAATCAGCCCCAGCATTTT.

The rearrangement joins TRBV2 to TRBJ2-3; a possible D gene is TRBD2 (6 bases). Trimming left V 0 bases short and J 0 bases short, with 22 bases between. From germline, CDR1 is SNHLY and CDR2 FYNNEI. This CDR3 comprises 20 residues. The CDR3 DNA follows: TGTGCCAGCAGTGAAGCCTGGGAGAGTAGCGGAGTTACTAGCACAGATACGCAGTATTTT. This gives the protein CASSEAWESSGVTSTDTQYF.

The CDR3 sequence: CASSWGGEVHSGNTIYF. CDR3 bases: TGTGCCAGCAGTTGGGGCGGGGAAGTGCACTCTGGAAACACCATATATTTT. This sequence joins TRBV28 and TRBJ1-3; possible D gene TRBD1, 5 bases. V shed 4 bases and J shed 0 bases, with 16 bases lying between them. This CDR3 has 17 residues. Per the germline V gene, CDR1 is MDHEN and CDR2 is SYDVKM.

The rearrangement joins TRBV5-4 to TRBJ2-6, with 7 bases fitting TRBD1. CDR1 is SGHNT, CDR2 YYREEE, per germline (reference sequence). Trimming took 7 bases from V and 0 from J; bases not matched to a gene: 7. The CDR3 totals 16 residues. CDR3 coding DNA: TGTGCCAGCTCAGGGACAGACCTCTCTGGGGCCAACGTCCTGACTTTC. Its protein is CASSGTDLSGANVLTF.

The chain employs TRBV4-1 and TRBJ2-5; 9 nucleotides align to TRBD2. V trimming: 1 base; J trimming: 2 bases; junction bases outside the gene matches: 8. CDR3 length equals 17 residues. CDR1 MGHRA and CDR2 YSYEKL come from the germline V gene. DNA for the CDR3: TGCGCCAGCAGCCAAGCTAACAGCGGGGGGATGCAAGAGACCCAGTACTTC. Amino acids: CASSQANSGGMQETQYF.

The chain combines TRBV28 with TRBJ1-2; 11 bases line up with TRBD1. CDR3 length: 15 amino acids. Germline V CDR1 and CDR2: MDHEN, SYDVKM. V was pared by 1 base and J by 8 bases, with 6 bases of the junction left unmatched. The CDR3 here is CASSLSRTGGDGYTF. In nucleotides, the CDR3 is TGTGCCAGCAGTTTATCCCGGACAGGGGGCGACGGCTACACCTTC.

This clone was counted a few times. The CDR3 loop is CARSLDRVCRSLGPLHF. The CDR3 nucleotides are TGTGCCAGAAGCTTGGATCGGGTTTGCAGATCGCTGGGACCCCTCCACTTT. This chain uses TRBV5-3 with TRBJ1-6; D gene uncertain. TRBV5-3 is flagged as an ORF with uncertain function. Trimming removed 0 bases at V and 12 bases at J, with 22 bases between. This CDR3 region has 17 residues.

This rearrangement joins TRBV15 to TRBJ2-7; 7 bases fit TRBD1. CDR3 length: 16 residues. Trimming took 3 bases from V and 0 from J; bases not matched to a gene: 8. Germline lookup yields CDR1 LNHNV and CDR2 YYDKDF (reference sequence). CDR3 protein: CATSRASGTASYEQYF. The CDR3 nucleotides read TGTGCCACCAGCAGGGCCTCCGGGACAGCCTCCTACGAGCAGTACTTC.